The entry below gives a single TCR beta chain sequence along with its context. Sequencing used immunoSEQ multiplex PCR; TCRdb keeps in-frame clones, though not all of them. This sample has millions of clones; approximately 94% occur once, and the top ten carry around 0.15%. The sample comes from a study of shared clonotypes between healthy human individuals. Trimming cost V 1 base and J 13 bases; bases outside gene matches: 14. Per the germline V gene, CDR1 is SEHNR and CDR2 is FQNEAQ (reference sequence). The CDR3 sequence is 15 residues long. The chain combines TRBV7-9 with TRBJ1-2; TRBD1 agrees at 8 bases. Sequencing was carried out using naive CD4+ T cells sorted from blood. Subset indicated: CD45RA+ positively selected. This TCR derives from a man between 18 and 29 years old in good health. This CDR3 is CASSLVPVTGALCTF. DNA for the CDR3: TGTGCCAGCAGCTTAGTCCCGGTGACAGGGGCCCTCTGCACCTTC.